The TCR beta chain described here comes from a study of cytomegalovirus exposure and HLA in healthy donors. Study results and limitations: An observed cluster of highly shared sequence variants was recorded as a likely sequencing artifact.

At collection, donors were nominally healthy, but unrecorded immune exposures were probable. Amplification used 60 Vbeta primers and 13 Jbeta primers. Original processing notes: A follow-up analysis tallied 65 million to 80 million unique TCR beta chains, roughly 11 million shared. The data were produced by immunoSEQ multiplex PCR, yet TCRdb's version contains in-frame clones alone and is incomplete. V, J and clone size were drawn from that table, and D and trimming were deduced from the DNA. Of 180,000 or so clones listed, 80% to 90% are singletons. Trimming took 3 bases from V and 3 from J, leaving 9 bases between them. Per germline, CDR1 SGHRS and CDR2 YFSETQ. The CDR3 runs to 13 residues. Remarks on this clone: The target antigen is unknown.

Sequencing used PBMCs. The source is a young woman in good health and CMV-seronegative. V gene TRBV5-1 combines with J gene TRBJ2-5, with D tentatively TRBD2 (6 bases). The CDR3 DNA reads as TGCGCCAGCAGCTCTTTAGCGGAAGAGACCCAGTACTTC. As protein: CASSSLAEETQYF.